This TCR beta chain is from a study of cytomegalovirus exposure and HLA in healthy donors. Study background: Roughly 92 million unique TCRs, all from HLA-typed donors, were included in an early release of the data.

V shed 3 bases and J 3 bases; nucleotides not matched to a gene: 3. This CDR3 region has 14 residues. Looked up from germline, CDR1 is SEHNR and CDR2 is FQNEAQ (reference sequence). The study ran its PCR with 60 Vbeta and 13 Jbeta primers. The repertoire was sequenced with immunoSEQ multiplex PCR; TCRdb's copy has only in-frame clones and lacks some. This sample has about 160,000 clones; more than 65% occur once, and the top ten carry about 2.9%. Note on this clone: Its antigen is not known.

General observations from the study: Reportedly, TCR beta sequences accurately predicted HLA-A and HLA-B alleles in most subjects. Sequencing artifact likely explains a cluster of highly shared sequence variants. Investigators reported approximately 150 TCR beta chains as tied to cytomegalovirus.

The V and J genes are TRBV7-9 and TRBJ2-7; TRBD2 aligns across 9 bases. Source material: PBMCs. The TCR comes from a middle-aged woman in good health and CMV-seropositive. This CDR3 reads CASSFSGSRYEQYF. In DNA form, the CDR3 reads TGTGCCAGCAGCTTTAGCGGGAGCCGCTACGAGCAGTACTTC.